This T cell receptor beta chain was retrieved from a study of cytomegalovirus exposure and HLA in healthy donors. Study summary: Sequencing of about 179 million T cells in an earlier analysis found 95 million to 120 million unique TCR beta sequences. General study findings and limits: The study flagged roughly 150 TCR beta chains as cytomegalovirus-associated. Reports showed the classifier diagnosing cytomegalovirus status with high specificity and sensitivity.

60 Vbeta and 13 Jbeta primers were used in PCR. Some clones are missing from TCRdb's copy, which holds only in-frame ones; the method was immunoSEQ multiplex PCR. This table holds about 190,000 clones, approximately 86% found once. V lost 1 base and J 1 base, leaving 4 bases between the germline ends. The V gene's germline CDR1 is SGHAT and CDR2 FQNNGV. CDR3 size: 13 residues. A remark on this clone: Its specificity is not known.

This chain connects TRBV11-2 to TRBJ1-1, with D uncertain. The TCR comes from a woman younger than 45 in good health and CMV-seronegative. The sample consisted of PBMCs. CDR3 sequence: CASSLVENTEAFF. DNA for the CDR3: TGTGCCAGCAGCTTAGTAGAGAACACTGAAGCTTTCTTT.